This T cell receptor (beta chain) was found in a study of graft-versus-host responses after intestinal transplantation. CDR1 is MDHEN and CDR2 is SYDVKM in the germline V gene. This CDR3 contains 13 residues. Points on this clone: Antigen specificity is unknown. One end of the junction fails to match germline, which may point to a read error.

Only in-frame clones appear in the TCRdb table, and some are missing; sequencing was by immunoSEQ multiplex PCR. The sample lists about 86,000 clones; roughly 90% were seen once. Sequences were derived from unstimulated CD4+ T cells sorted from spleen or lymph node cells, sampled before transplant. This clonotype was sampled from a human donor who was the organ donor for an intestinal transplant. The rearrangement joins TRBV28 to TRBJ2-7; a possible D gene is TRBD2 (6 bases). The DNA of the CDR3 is TGTGCCAGCAGTCAAAGTCCGGACTACAAGCAGTACTTC. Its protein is CASSQSPDYKQYF.